The sequence of this T cell receptor (beta chain) was determined in a study of blood T cells in healthy people across ages. A sample-barcoded 5' primer and a J-beta primer mix were used in a second PCR of about 6 to 11 cycles. One entry per CDR3 protein results from TCRdb running MiXCR on the 5' RACE reads. Among under 1,000,000 distinct CDR3 sequences listed, 46% were seen once. The CDR3 sequence is 14 residues long. Germline V gene sequence: CDR1 LGHNA, CDR2 YNFKEQ. As regards this clonotype: Antigen unknown.

Every sample yielded at least 7 million isolated PBMCs. Findings of the study overall: Conclusively comparing naive with antigen-experienced cells was impossible with unsorted PBMCs. The study regarded diversity estimates from one million T cells as underestimates.

The rearrangement links TRBV4-2 to TRBJ2-4; D is uncertain. The better agreement between TRBJ2-7 and the DNA end casts doubt on the J call. The sequence was obtained from a man older than 75 in good health. The specimen sequenced was blood. For the CDR3, the DNA is TGTGCCAGCAGCCAAGATGTGGGCCCCTACGAGCAGTACTTC. Translating gives CASSQDVGPYEQYF.